Shown below are 18 T cell receptor beta chains from a single sample sequenced in a study of glioma-infiltrating T cells after dendritic cell vaccination. Time point given: after dendritic cell vaccination, including at tumor progression/relapse. Sequencing used immunoSEQ multiplex PCR; TCRdb keeps in-frame clones, though not all of them. The sample lists tens of thousands of clones; roughly 91% were seen once. Material: blood, obtained after dendritic cell vaccination. Receptors originate from a human donor with glioblastoma.

The genes are TRBV5-8 and TRBJ1-2, with D hard to call. CDR1 and CDR2 (germline): SGHTS, YDEGEE. CDR3 length: 14 residues. Trimming stripped 0 bases from V and 4 bases from J, with 10 bases between. The CDR3 region is CASSLDGDLYGYTF. The CDR3 DNA reads as TGTGCCAGCAGCTTGGACGGAGACCTCTATGGCTACACCTTC.

The chain employs TRBV6-5 and TRBJ2-1, with a possible D match to TRBD1 (5 bases). The germline V gene encodes CDR1 MNHEY and CDR2 SVGAGI. The CDR3 is made up of 14 amino acids. Trimming stripped 2 bases from V and 9 bases from J, with 14 bases between. The CDR3 spells CASSYVAGSGEQFF. The CDR3 region has the DNA TGTGCCAGCAGTTACGTGGCAGGGTCCGGTGAGCAGTTCTTC.

The chain links TRBV7-9 to TRBJ2-1; D possibly corresponds to TRBD2 (6 bases). V was pared by 5 bases and J by 0 bases, with 14 bases between. Germline V lookup: CDR1 SEHNR, CDR2 FQNEAQ (reference sequence). The CDR3 totals 16 residues. CDR3 residues: CASSTGTYSSYNEQFF. DNA of the CDR3: TGTGCCAGCAGCACCGGGACTTATAGCTCCTACAATGAGCAGTTCTTC.

The V call is TRBV18, the J call TRBJ1-2; no firm D call. Trimming pared 6 bases from V and 3 bases from J, leaving 11 bases between. CDR1 is KGHSH and CDR2 is LQKENI in the germline V gene. The CDR3 has 13 residues. CDR3 amino acids: CASSQDTYYGYTF. DNA of the CDR3: TGTGCCAGCTCTCAAGACACCTACTATGGCTACACCTTC.

The CDR3 protein is CASSLTAGGEKLFF. The DNA of the CDR3 is TGCGCCAGCAGCTTGACGGCAGGGGGTGAAAAACTGTTTTTT. The rearrangement links TRBV5-1 to TRBJ1-4; the match to TRBD1 covers 7 bases. The junction had 4 bases not matched to a gene; V was cut back by 1 base and J by 7 bases. The CDR3 sequence is 14 residues long. In germline, CDR1 is SGHRS, CDR2 YFSETQ.

CDR3 nucleotides: TGCGCCAGCAGCCAAGATGGGGGAGGGCTAGTTAATGAAAAACTGTTTTTT. Amino acid sequence: CASSQDGGGLVNEKLFF. The chain employs TRBV4-1 and TRBJ1-4; D perhaps matches TRBD1 (5 bases). There are 17 residues in the CDR3. Trimming removed 0 bases from V and 4 bases from J, with 15 bases in between. CDR1 is MGHRA and CDR2 is YSYEKL in the germline V gene.

The V and J genes are TRBV6-5 and TRBJ1-4; tentative D call: TRBD1 (6 bases). The germline V gene encodes CDR1 MNHEY and CDR2 SVGAGI. The CDR3 sequence is 11 residues long. V was trimmed by 5 bases and J by 16 bases, leaving 14 bases between them. The DNA for the CDR3 is TGTGCCAGCAGTGGTGCGGGGGGCTGGTTTTTT. This gives the protein CASSGAGGWFF.

This chain uses TRBV28 with TRBJ2-3; 8 bases align to TRBD1. This CDR3 contains 16 residues. Germline CDR1 is MDHEN and CDR2 is SYDVKM. With V trimmed by 5 bases and J by 6 bases, 13 bases remained unmatched. The CDR3 protein is CASSLPRTGSTDTQYF. CDR3 in DNA: TGTGCCAGCAGTCTCCCCCGGACAGGGTCAACCGATACGCAGTATTTT.

The rearrangement joins TRBV11-2 to TRBJ1-4; the D gene is possibly TRBD1 (5 bases). Germline CDR1 and CDR2: SGHAT and FQNNGV. CDR3 length: 17 amino acids. Trimming removed 4 bases from V and 3 bases from J, with 18 bases in between. CDR3: CASSYRRSSGANEKLFF. DNA of the CDR3: TGTGCCAGCAGCTACCGACGGTCATCGGGGGCTAATGAAAAACTGTTTTTT. Full variable domain (missing parts from reference TRBV11-2 and TRBJ1-4): EAGVAQSPRYKIIEKRQSVAFWCNPISGHATLYWYQQILGQGPKLLIQFQNNGVVDDSQLPKDRFSAERLKGVDSTLKIQPAKLEDSAVYLCASSYRRSSGANEKLFFGSGTQLSVL.

The chain joins TRBV11-2 to TRBJ2-5; no reliable D call. CDR1 and CDR2 from the germline V gene are SGHAT and FQNNGV. V lost 5 bases and J 5 bases, leaving 15 bases between the germline ends. The CDR3 consists of 14 residues. The CDR3 protein is CASSPAEALETQYF. The CDR3 region has the DNA TGTGCCAGCAGCCCGGCCGAGGCTCTGGAGACCCAGTACTTC.

Regarding this clone: One end of the junction does not line up with germline, which may come from a read error. Additional DNA sequences in this sample encode the identical CDR3. The chain has TRBV9 and TRBJ2-7; 9 nucleotides line up with TRBD1. This CDR3 is built from 14 residues. Germline CDR1 is SGDLS and CDR2 is YYNGEE. CDR3 residues: CASSVGRTGDEQYF. CDR3 in DNA: TGCGCCAGCAGCGTAGGAAGGACAGGGGACGAGCAGTACTTC.

The chain combines TRBV6-5 with TRBJ2-6, with a tentative D call TRBD2 (5 bases). V shed 7 bases and J shed 3 bases, with 10 bases lying between them. The CDR3 loop spans 14 amino acids. CDR1 MNHEY and CDR2 SVGAGI come from the germline V gene. CDR3 loop: CASTKRDGANVLTF. DNA for the CDR3: TGTGCCAGCACCAAGAGGGATGGGGCCAACGTCCTGACTTTC.

The J gene is TRBJ1-1, the V gene TRBV4-1; D perhaps matches TRBD1 (6 bases). The CDR3 consists of 15 residues. From germline, CDR1 is MGHRA and CDR2 YSYEKL. Trimming cost V 1 base and J 10 bases, with 19 bases left between them. The CDR3 nucleotides are TGCGCCAGCAGCCAAGTGAGCAGGGGCGCGAAAGGAGCTTTCTTT. Residues: CASSQVSRGAKGAFF.

The chain employs TRBV7-2 and TRBJ2-3; D is possibly TRBD2 (5 bases). Trimming removed 5 bases at V and 4 bases at J, with 13 bases between. Germline assignment: CDR1 SGHTA and CDR2 FQGNSA. This CDR3 has 14 residues. CDR3 protein: CASSRGLGADTQYF. CDR3 bases: TGTGCCAGCAGCAGAGGACTGGGTGCAGATACGCAGTATTTT.

The chain uses TRBV7-9 and TRBJ2-7; TRBD1 might be the D (5 bases). V was shortened by 4 bases and J by 0 bases, with 13 bases between the two germline ends. The length of the CDR3 is 15 residues. CDR1 and CDR2 (germline): SEHNR, FQNEAQ (reference sequence). The CDR3 spells CASSSLQGSSYEQYF. The CDR3 nucleotides are TGTGCCAGCAGCTCCCTCCAGGGTAGCTCCTACGAGCAGTACTTC. The full variable domain, with the rest looked up from reference TRBV7-9 and TRBJ2-7, is DTGVSQNPRHKITKRGQNVTFRCDPISEHNRLYWYRQTLGQGPEFLTYFQNEAQLEKSRLLSDRFSAERPKGSFSTLEIQRTEQGDSAMYLCASSSLQGSSYEQYFGPGTRLTVT.

The CDR3 nucleotides read TGCGCCAGCAGCCAAGATAAGGTCCCCCCAGGGACAGATACGCAGTATTTT. It translates to CASSQDKVPPGTDTQYF. This chain links TRBV4-3 with TRBJ2-3, with a weak D call TRBD1 (5 bases). Looked up from germline, CDR1 is LGHNA and CDR2 is YSLEER. This CDR3 region has 17 residues. Trimming left V 0 bases short and J 3 bases short, with 16 bases between.

The chain has TRBV6-1 and TRBJ1-1; the match to TRBD1 covers 7 bases. From germline, CDR1 is MNHNS and CDR2 SASEGT. The V and J ends lost 6 bases and 0 bases, in that order; junction bases with no gene match: 4. The CDR3 totals 14 residues. The CDR3: CASRYDRVNTEAFF. CDR3 nucleotides: TGTGCCAGCAGATATGACAGGGTGAACACTGAAGCTTTCTTT.

The rearrangement uses TRBV7-9 and TRBJ2-2; D is ambiguous. This CDR3 contains 14 residues. Germline V gene data show CDR1 as SEHNR and CDR2 as FQNEAQ (reference sequence). With 1 base removed from V and 2 bases from J, the gap between germline ends came to 5 bases. CDR3 nucleotide sequence: TGTGCCAGCAGCTTAGATACTAACACCGGGGAGCTGTTTTTT. Its protein product is CASSLDTNTGELFF.